This T cell receptor (beta chain) comes out of a study of response to subunit inactivated influenza vaccine. Study results and limitations: Each seasonal influenza vaccination recruits few new T cells, the authors suggested.

This clonotype was seen a single time. The antigen remains undetermined. CDR1 and CDR2 (germline): MGHRA, YSYEKL. This CDR3 region has 15 residues. With 9 bases clipped from V and 2 bases from J, the junction kept 10 bases outside the gene matches. A single record per CDR3 protein comes from TCRdb applying MiXCR to the RT-PCR reads. Found here are a few hundred thousand distinct CDR3 sequences, about 20% of them singletons; the top ten hold 10%. The origin of this receptor is a man between 45 and 75 years old who received an inactivated influenza vaccine. The chain combines TRBV4-1 with TRBJ2-3; 8 bases agree with TRBD1. This specimen consisted of PBMCs from blood, obtained 21 months after vaccination. In nucleotides, the CDR3 is TGCGCCAGTAACTGGAGGACAGGGTACACAGATACGCAGTATTTT. Its translation is CASNWRTGYTDTQYF.